The 5 T cell receptor beta chains reported below all come from one sample, sequenced in a study of technical replicates of blood from a few donors. The table came from immunoSEQ multiplex PCR; TCRdb's copy has only in-frame clones and leaves some out. The sample contains 85,000 to 100,000 clones, under 97% of which appear only once. Sample: T cells isolated from PBMCs. The receptors derive from a human donor in good health.

The chain links TRBV7-9 to TRBJ2-1, with TRBD2 identical over 10 bases. There are 17 residues in the CDR3. The V gene end was trimmed by 1 base and the J gene end by 4 bases; junction bases not matched to a gene: 7. The germline V gene encodes CDR1 SEHNR and CDR2 FQNEAQ (reference sequence). CDR3 sequence (DNA): TGTGCCAGCAGCTTAGTTCCTAGCGGGGGTTCTTACAATGAGCAGTTCTTC. It specifies CASSLVPSGGSYNEQFF. Full variable domain (outside the CDR3, taken from reference TRBV7-9 and TRBJ2-1): DTGVSQNPRHKITKRGQNVTFRCDPISEHNRLYWYRQTLGQGPEFLTYFQNEAQLEKSRLLSDRFSAERPKGSFSTLEIQRTEQGDSAMYLCASSLVPSGGSYNEQFFGPGTRLTVL.

The CDR3 loop is CASSQEVRGQGMETQYF. The CDR3 nucleotides are TGCGCCAGCAGCCAAGAAGTCCGGGGACAGGGGATGGAGACCCAGTACTTC. This chain links TRBV4-1 with TRBJ2-5; 10 bases align to TRBD1. Germline trimming cut 0 bases from V and 5 bases from J; bases unmatched to any gene: 9. CDR1 is MGHRA, CDR2 YSYEKL, per germline. CDR3 length equals 17 residues.

The J gene is TRBJ1-4, the V gene TRBV9; D remains ambiguous. Trimming took 3 bases from V and 7 from J, leaving 4 bases between them. The V gene's germline CDR1 is SGDLS and CDR2 YYNGEE. This CDR3 spans 11 amino acids. The CDR3 region is CASSASEKLFF. The CDR3 bases are TGTGCCAGCAGCGCGAGTGAAAAACTGTTTTTT.

The genes are TRBV6-6 and TRBJ2-7; 10 bases are shared with TRBD2. The ends lost 0 bases at V and 4 bases at J; junction bases unmatched: 3. Germline V gene data show CDR1 as MNHNY and CDR2 as SVGAGI (reference sequence). CDR3 length: 15 amino acids. CDR3 loop: CASSYSGTSAYEQYF. The CDR3 region has the DNA TGTGCCAGCAGTTACTCCGGGACTAGCGCGTACGAGCAGTACTTC.

The rearrangement uses TRBV6-5 and TRBJ2-1; 7 bases match TRBD1. CDR3 length equals 15 residues. The germline V gene has CDR1 MNHEY and CDR2 SVGAGI. J was trimmed by 4 bases and V by 2 bases; bases with no gene match: 5. CDR3 protein: CASSYRAGGYNEQFF. The CDR3 DNA reads TGTGCCAGCAGTTACCGGGCAGGGGGTTACAATGAGCAGTTCTTC.